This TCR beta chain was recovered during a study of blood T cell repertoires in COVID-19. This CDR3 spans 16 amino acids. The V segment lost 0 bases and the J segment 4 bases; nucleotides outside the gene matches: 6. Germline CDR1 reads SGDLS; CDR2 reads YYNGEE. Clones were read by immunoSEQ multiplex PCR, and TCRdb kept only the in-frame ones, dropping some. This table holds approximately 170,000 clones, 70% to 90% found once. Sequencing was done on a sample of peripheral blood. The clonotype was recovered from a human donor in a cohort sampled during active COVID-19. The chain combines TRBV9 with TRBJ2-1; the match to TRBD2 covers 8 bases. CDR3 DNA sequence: TGTGCCAGCAGCGTAGCGGCGGGGGGCGGGTACAATGAGCAGTTCTTC. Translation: CASSVAAGGGYNEQFF.